A single sample is the source of the 20 T cell receptor beta chains below, sequenced in a study of cytomegalovirus exposure and HLA in healthy donors (dated by TCRdb to 2016 to 2017). The protocol used for the library was the immunoSEQ multiplex PCR assay. TCRdb obtained this table from immuneACCESS and retained in-frame rearrangements with V and J assigned. These tables miss some clones; where compared with another copy, unresolved V genes account for less than half of the shortfall, and the remainder is unexplained. The sample records 250,000 to 400,000 clones, 88% of which are singletons. The ten largest account for 0.9% to 1% of the sample. Sequenced input: PBMCs. The receptors were sampled from a man aged 25 to 40 in good health and CMV-seronegative.

For the CDR3, the DNA is TGCAGCGTTGTAAACCGGGGATTGAACACTGAAGCTTTCTTT. Protein product: CSVVNRGLNTEAFF. The chain is built from TRBV29-1 and TRBJ1-1; no clear D gene. The germline V gene has CDR1 SQVTM and CDR2 ANQGSEA. CDR3 length: 14 residues. V was pared by 4 bases and J by 0 bases, with 12 bases between.

The genes are TRBV7-9 and TRBJ2-3, with 7 positions matching TRBD2. There are 15 residues in the CDR3. V lost 4 bases and J lost 3; bases outside the gene matches: 7. Per germline, CDR1 SEHNR and CDR2 FQNEAQ (reference sequence). This CDR3 reads CASSSWGGRTDTQYF. As DNA, the CDR3 is TGTGCCAGCAGCTCATGGGGGGGTCGGACAGATACGCAGTATTTT.

This chain links TRBV11-2 with TRBJ2-1, with 8 bases matching TRBD1. CDR3 length equals 15 residues. V lost 5 bases, J lost 8 bases, and 11 bases stayed unmatched. The germline gives CDR1 SGHAT, CDR2 FQNNGV. The CDR3 DNA is TGTGCCAGCAGCGGGACAGGTGAGGCTAAGTATGAGCAGTTCTTC. This translates into CASSGTGEAKYEQFF.

The genes are TRBV5-1 and TRBJ1-6; D might be TRBD1 (6 bases). Germline CDR1 and CDR2: SGHRS and YFSETQ. Deletions cut 4 bases from V and 7 bases from J, with 15 bases between. CDR3 length: 15 amino acids. The CDR3 protein is CASSVQGFGNSPLHF. The CDR3 nucleotides are TGCGCCAGCAGCGTACAGGGCTTTGGCAATTCACCCCTCCACTTT.

The chain combines TRBV30 with TRBJ1-3; 9 bases map to TRBD1. The CDR3 length is 16 residues. The germline V gene encodes CDR1 GTSNPN and CDR2 SVGIG (reference sequence). V gave up 4 bases and J gave up 0 bases; unmatched junction bases: 7. CDR3 nucleotide sequence: TGTGCCTGGAACGGAGACAGGGGGGTCTCTGGAAACACCATATATTTT. As protein: CAWNGDRGVSGNTIYF.

CDR3 DNA sequence: TGCGCCAGCAGTGGGGGGCCCAACTTTATAGACTACGAGCAGTACTTC. The encoded protein is CASSGGPNFIDYEQYF. The chain combines TRBV10-2 with TRBJ2-7; the D gene is possibly TRBD1 (6 bases). Germline assignment: CDR1 WSHSY and CDR2 SAAADI. Trimming stripped 4 bases from V and 3 bases from J, with 19 bases between. The CDR3 loop spans 16 amino acids.

The rearrangement links TRBV10-3 to TRBJ1-1; D remains unclear. This CDR3 contains 16 residues. CDR1 ENHRY and CDR2 SYGVKD come from the germline V gene. The ends were cut back, 1 base at V and 3 bases at J, with 15 bases in the middle. The CDR3 is CAISEYNTPADTEAFF. The CDR3 DNA reads TGTGCCATCAGTGAGTACAATACCCCAGCGGACACTGAAGCTTTCTTT.

The V call is TRBV10-2, the J call TRBJ2-7; D gene unclear. Per germline, CDR1 WSHSY and CDR2 SAAADI. The CDR3 has 14 residues. Trimming took off 4 bases at V and 7 bases at J, with 17 bases between the two ends. CDR3 amino acids: CASSGVAETWEQYF. The CDR3 bases are TGCGCCAGCAGTGGGGTGGCGGAGACGTGGGAGCAGTACTTC.

This clone was counted once. The rearrangement joins TRBV5-5 to TRBJ1-5, with 10 bases identical to TRBD1. Losses at the gene ends were 4 bases for V and 2 bases for J; bases not matched to a gene: 3. Germline CDR1 and CDR2: SGHKS and YYEKEE (reference sequence). The CDR3 length is 15 residues. The CDR3 coding sequence is TGTGCCAGCAGCCTCGGGACAGGGGGCAATCAGCCCCAGCATTTT. This translates into CASSLGTGGNQPQHF.

The rearrangement links TRBV18 to TRBJ1-6; no clear D. CDR1 is KGHSH, CDR2 LQKENI, per germline. The CDR3 is made up of 16 amino acids. Trimming removed 2 bases from V and 5 bases from J, with 13 bases in between. The CDR3 loop reads CASSPYEGRDNSPLHF. In DNA, the CDR3 is TGTGCCAGCTCACCATACGAAGGGAGGGATAATTCACCCCTCCACTTT. The full variable domain, in which reference TRBV18 and TRBJ1-6 provide the parts outside the CDR3, is NAGVMQNPRHLVRRRGQEARLRCSPMKGHSHVYWYRQLPEEGLKFMVYLQKENIIDESGMPKERFSAEFPKEGPSILRIQQVVRGDSAAYFCASSPYEGRDNSPLHFGNGTRLTVT.

The chain has TRBV7-2 and TRBJ2-5; maybe TRBD1 (5 bases). Germline V gene sequence: CDR1 SGHTA, CDR2 FQGNSA. Trimming shortened V by 3 bases and J by 1 base, and 9 bases separated the two germline ends. The CDR3 contains 14 residues. CDR3 region: CASSLRQSQETQYF. DNA for the CDR3: TGTGCCAGCAGCTTGAGACAGTCCCAAGAGACCCAGTACTTC.

This clone was detected ten times or more. The chain links TRBV10-2 to TRBJ1-2; TRBD1 is a possible D gene (5 bases). The germline V gene encodes CDR1 WSHSY and CDR2 SAAADI. V was shortened by 0 bases and J by 6 bases, with 11 bases between the two germline ends. The CDR3 length is 14 residues. Written as DNA, the CDR3 is TGCGCCAGCAGTGAGTCGGCCAGGGTGGATGGCTACACCTTC. It yields the protein CASSESARVDGYTF.

CDR3 protein: CASSGQGYEQYF. The DNA for the CDR3 is TGTGCCAGCAGCGGCCAGGGTTACGAGCAGTACTTC. The chain couples TRBV7-9 to TRBJ2-7, with D possibly TRBD1 on 5 matching bases. Per germline, CDR1 SEHNR and CDR2 FQNEAQ (reference sequence). V lost 5 bases to trimming and J lost 4 bases, with 9 bases between them. The CDR3 has 12 amino acids.

This sequence joins TRBV5-1 and TRBJ2-5, with D possibly matching TRBD1 (6 bases). V was shortened by 4 bases and J by 2 bases, with 12 bases between the two germline ends. This CDR3 has 14 amino acids. Germline V CDR1 and CDR2: SGHRS, YFSETQ. The CDR3 region is CASSPPDSQETQYF. CDR3 in DNA: TGCGCCAGCAGCCCACCGGACAGTCAAGAGACCCAGTACTTC.

This chain uses TRBV6-5 with TRBJ1-2; D unresolved. Germline V gene data show CDR1 as MNHEY and CDR2 as SVGAGI. This CDR3 has 14 amino acids. Trimming took off 2 bases at V and 0 bases at J, with 7 bases between the two ends. Here the CDR3 reads CASSYTSANYGYTF. CDR3 coding DNA: TGTGCCAGCAGTTACACTTCGGCTAACTATGGCTACACCTTC.

The chain is built from TRBV4-2 and TRBJ1-1; 7 bases match TRBD1. CDR1 is LGHNA and CDR2 is YNFKEQ in the germline V gene. V dropped 3 bases and J dropped 4; count of bases not matched to a gene: 8. The CDR3 covers 15 residues. CDR3 loop: CASSQYGQDRTEAFF. In nucleotides, the CDR3 is TGTGCCAGCAGCCAGTACGGACAGGACCGCACTGAAGCTTTCTTT.

The chain joins TRBV5-8 to TRBJ1-1; D unclear. CDR3 length equals 11 residues. CDR1 is SGHTS and CDR2 is YDEGEE in the germline V gene. V lost 4 bases to trimming and J lost 3 bases, with 4 bases between them. The CDR3 loop reads CASSVYTEAFF. The CDR3 region has the DNA TGTGCCAGCAGCGTCTACACTGAAGCTTTCTTT.

The chain uses TRBV11-3 and TRBJ2-5, with TRBD2 matching over 7 bases. V trimming: 5 bases; J trimming: 5 bases; junction bases outside the gene matches: 5. CDR3 length equals 13 residues. Germline V lookup: CDR1 SGHNT, CDR2 YENEEA. CDR3 in DNA: TGTGCCAGCAGCGGGGGGGTCGGGGAGACCCAGTACTTC. Amino acid sequence: CASSGGVGETQYF.

This clone was observed a single time. This chain joins TRBV5-1 and TRBJ2-3; maybe TRBD1 (7 bases). This CDR3 is 16 amino acids long. V lost 0 bases, J lost 1 base, and 12 bases lay in between. Germline assignment: CDR1 SGHRS and CDR2 YFSETQ. The CDR3 protein is CASSLEGGQGTDTQYF. The CDR3 nucleotides are TGCGCCAGCAGCTTGGAGGGAGGACAGGGCACAGATACGCAGTATTTT.

The rearrangement links TRBV10-1 to TRBJ2-3; TRBD2 matches at 8 bases. The CDR3 contains 16 residues. Per germline, CDR1 WNHNN and CDR2 SYGVQD (reference sequence). V was pared by 0 bases and J by 1 base, with 3 bases of the junction left unmatched. CDR3 region: CASSESGRGGTDTQYF. CDR3 sequence (DNA): TGCGCCAGCAGTGAGTCAGGGCGGGGGGGCACAGATACGCAGTATTTT.